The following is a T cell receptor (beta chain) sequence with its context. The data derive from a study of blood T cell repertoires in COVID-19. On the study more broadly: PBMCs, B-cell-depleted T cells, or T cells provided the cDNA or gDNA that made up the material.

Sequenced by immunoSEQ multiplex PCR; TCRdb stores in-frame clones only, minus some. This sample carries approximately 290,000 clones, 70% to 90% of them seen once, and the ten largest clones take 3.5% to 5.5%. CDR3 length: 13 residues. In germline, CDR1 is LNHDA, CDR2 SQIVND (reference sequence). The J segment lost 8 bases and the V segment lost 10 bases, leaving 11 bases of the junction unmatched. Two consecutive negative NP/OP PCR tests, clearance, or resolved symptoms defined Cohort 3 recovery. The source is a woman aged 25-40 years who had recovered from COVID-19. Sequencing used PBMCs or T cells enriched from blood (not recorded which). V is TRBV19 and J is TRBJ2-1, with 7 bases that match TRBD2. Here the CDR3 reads CAISAGVGYEQFF. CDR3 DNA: TGTGCCATTTCCGCGGGAGTCGGCTATGAGCAGTTCTTC.